Presented here are 6 T cell receptor beta chains from one specimen sequenced in a study of lung T cells in sarcoidosis with Löfgren's syndrome. MiXCR was run by TCRdb on the reads, yielding one entry per CDR3 protein. The data hold around 9,600 distinct CDR3 sequences, with roughly 21% observed a single time. Sample: CD4+ T cells from bronchoalveolar lavage. Every receptor here comes from a human donor with sarcoidosis (Löfgren's syndrome or another form), or a control subject (not recorded which).

By frequency in the sample, this clonotype is medium-sized. This chain joins TRBV27 and TRBJ2-1, with 9 bases matching TRBD2. Germline values: CDR1 MNHEY, CDR2 SMNVEV (reference sequence). The CDR3 runs 16 residues. V shed 4 bases, J shed 5 bases, and the junction held 9 bases outside the gene matches. In nucleotides, the CDR3 is TGTGCCAGCAGTTCTCTAGCTAGCGGGACAAACAATGAGCAGTTCTTC. Translation: CASSSLASGTNNEQFF.

By sample fraction, this clonotype is medium-sized. This chain connects TRBV5-5 to TRBJ2-3, with D maybe TRBD1 (6 bases). V lost 0 bases to trimming and J lost 0 bases, with 14 bases between them. The CDR3 length is 17 residues. From germline, CDR1 is SGHKS and CDR2 YYEKEE (reference sequence). The CDR3 nucleotides read TGTGCCAGCAGCTTGGTGCCAGGGGCCTCTAGCACAGATACGCAGTATTTT. As protein: CASSLVPGASSTDTQYF.

This clonotype has at least ten counts. The rearrangement joins TRBV5-5 to TRBJ2-7; a weak D match, TRBD1 (5 bases). Trimming pared 5 bases from V and 3 bases from J, leaving 12 bases between. The CDR3 length is 13 residues. Germline V CDR1 and CDR2: SGHKS, YYEKEE (reference sequence). For the CDR3, the DNA is TGTGCCAGCAGTCCCCTTAGGGGCTACGAGCAGTACTTC. Translated: CASSPLRGYEQYF.

The sample holds many counts of this clonotype. The chain is built from TRBV6-5 and TRBJ2-3, with unresolved D. This CDR3 comprises 19 residues. In germline, CDR1 is MNHEY, CDR2 SVGAGI. Between the trimmed V and J ends, which lost 0 bases and 2 bases, there was a span of 21 bases. CDR3: CASSYSRPRAPSLTDTQYF. The DNA for the CDR3 is TGTGCCAGCAGTTACTCTCGTCCCCGAGCTCCCTCTCTCACAGATACGCAGTATTTT.

Ten or more counts support this clonotype. The chain couples TRBV28 to TRBJ2-7, with 8 bases aligning to TRBD1. The CDR3 runs 14 residues. V dropped 6 bases and J dropped 6; count of bases not matched to a gene: 10. Germline V gene data show CDR1 as MDHEN and CDR2 as SYDVKM. As DNA, the CDR3 is TGTGCCAGCAGGTCAGGGGGCGCGGGTGGCGAGCAGTACTTC. It codes for CASRSGGAGGEQYF.

Within the sample, this clonotype is medium-sized (0.01 to 0.1%). The chain employs TRBV27 and TRBJ2-2; 9 bases agree with TRBD1. The CDR3 runs to 15 residues. Per the germline V gene, CDR1 is MNHEY and CDR2 is SMNVEV (reference sequence). V trimming: 8 bases; J trimming: 1 base; junction bases outside the gene matches: 5. The CDR3 loop reads CASRRQGGNTGELFF. DNA of the CDR3: TGTGCCAGCCGTAGACAGGGGGGGAACACCGGGGAGCTGTTTTTT.